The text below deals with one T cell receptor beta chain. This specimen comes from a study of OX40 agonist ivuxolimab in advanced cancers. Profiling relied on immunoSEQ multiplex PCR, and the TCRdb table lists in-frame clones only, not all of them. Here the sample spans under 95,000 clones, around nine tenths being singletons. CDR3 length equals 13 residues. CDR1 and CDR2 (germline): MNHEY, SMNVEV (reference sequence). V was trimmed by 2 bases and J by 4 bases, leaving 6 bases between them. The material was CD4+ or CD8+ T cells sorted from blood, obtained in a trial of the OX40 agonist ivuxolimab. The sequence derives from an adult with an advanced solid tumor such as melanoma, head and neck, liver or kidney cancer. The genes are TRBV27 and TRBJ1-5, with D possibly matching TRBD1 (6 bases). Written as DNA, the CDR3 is TGTGCCAGCAGTTTACAGGGGAATCAGCCCCAGCATTTT. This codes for CASSLQGNQPQHF.